The rows below give T cell receptor beta chains drawn from one sample of a study of blood T cell repertoires in COVID-19. Produced via immunoSEQ multiplex PCR; TCRdb's table is partial and in-frame only. The sample contains about 94,000 clones, about 86% of which appear only once. Sequencing used peripheral blood. The receptors were sampled from a woman in her fifties or sixties in a cohort sampled during active or convalescent COVID-19. Each CDR3 is given with its conserved first and last residue. A D gene is named only where the DNA matches it firmly. Not every row has a clone size; where given, it reads once, few, many or a size class.

>NA|TRBV27|TRBJ1-1|NA
CASSLVRQNTEAFF
TGTGCCAGCAGTTTAGTCAGACAGAACACTGAAGCTTTCTTT
>NA|TRBV30|TRBJ1-4|NA
CAWSVGLREKLFF
TGTGCCTGGAGTGTCGGACTTAGAGAAAAACTGTTTTTT
>TRBD1|TRBV30|TRBJ2-5|NA
CAWNQDRGRETQYF
TGTGCCTGGAACCAGGACAGGGGTCGGGAGACCCAGTACTTC
>NA|TRBV25-1|TRBJ1-1|NA
CASSQAGVAFF
TGTGCCAGCTCCCAGGCGGGAGTAGCTTTCTTT
>TRBD2|TRBV20-1|TRBJ2-1|once
CSAGLAKNFF
TGCAGTGCGGGACTAGCTAAGAACTTCTTC
>NA|TRBV10-3|TRBJ1-4|few
CAISEDRINEKLFF
TGTGCCATCAGTGAGGACAGAATTAATGAAAAACTGTTTTTT
>TRBD2|TRBV10-3|TRBJ2-1|NA
CAISPRERGVLGDEQFF
TGTGCCATCAGCCCCAGGGAGCGGGGGGTGCTTGGGGATGAGCAGTTCTTC
>TRBD1|TRBV5-6|TRBJ1-6|NA
CASSQGQPSSYNSPLHF
TGTGCCAGCAGCCAGGGACAGCCTAGCTCCTATAATTCACCCCTCCACTTT
>NA|TRBV23-1|TRBJ2-2|few
CASRPPKKTRSNTGELFF
TGCGCCAGCCGGCCCCCCAAAAAGACAAGATCGAACACCGGGGAGCTGTTTTTT
>NA|TRBV3-1/TRBV3-2|TRBJ1-1|NA
CASRGGAGAFF
TGTGCCAGCCGAGGGGGGGCTGGGGCTTTCTTT
>NA|TRBV5-5|TRBJ1-1|NA
CASSPGDETEAFF
TGTGCCAGCAGCCCAGGGGACGAAACTGAAGCTTTCTTT
>TRBD2|TRBV5-4|TRBJ2-7|NA
CASSWTSGSRDEQYF
TGTGCCAGCAGCTGGACTAGCGGGAGCCGTGACGAGCAGTACTTC
>NA|TRBV12-3/TRBV12-4|TRBJ1-6|NA
CASSLGRSPLHF
TGTGCCAGCAGTTTAGGCAGATCACCCCTCCACTTT
>TRBD1|TRBV5-1|TRBJ2-6|NA
CASSSVTGNSGANVLTF
TGCGCCAGCAGCTCAGTGACAGGGAACTCTGGGGCCAACGTCCTGACTTTC
>NA|TRBV19|TRBJ1-5|NA
CASSVLQGNQPQHF
TGTGCCAGTAGTGTTCTACAGGGTAATCAGCCCCAGCATTTT
>TRBD1|TRBV6-4|TRBJ2-3|NA
CASISDLRDRGVAHTQYF
TGTGCCAGCATTAGTGACCTCCGGGACAGGGGGGTTGCGCATACGCAGTATTTT
>TRBD1|TRBV9|TRBJ1-5|NA
CASSVGTGLSNQPQHF
TGTGCCAGCAGCGTAGGGACAGGCCTCAGCAATCAGCCCCAGCATTTT
>NA|TRBV12-3/TRBV12-4|TRBJ1-6|NA
CASSLAFNSPLHF
TGTGCCAGCAGCCTAGCGTTTAATTCACCCCTCCACTTT
>TRBD2|TRBV5-8|TRBJ2-1|NA
CASRPASGRAPFGEQFF
TGTGCCAGCAGACCTGCTAGCGGGAGGGCCCCATTCGGTGAGCAGTTCTTC
>NA|TRBV10-2|TRBJ2-1|NA
CASSEDGGLYNEQFF
TGCGCCAGCAGTGAGGACGGGGGGCTCTACAATGAGCAGTTCTTC
>NA|TRBV19|TRBJ2-3|NA
CASSIPLSDTQYF
TGTGCCAGTAGTATCCCCCTAAGCGATACGCAGTATTTT
>TRBD2|TRBV6-2/TRBV6-3|TRBJ2-5|NA
CASSHGLAGRGTQYF
TGTGCCAGCAGCCACGGACTAGCGGGGCGGGGGACCCAGTACTTC
>TRBD1|TRBV5-6|TRBJ1-6|NA
CASRGQGRNSPLHF
TGTGCCAGCAGGGGACAGGGACGAAATTCACCCCTCCACTTT
>NA|TRBV24-1|TRBJ2-5|NA
CATSDPTGLETQYF
TGTGCCACCAGTGACCCGACGGGGTTGGAGACCCAGTACTTC
>TRBD1|TRBV28|TRBJ1-5|NA
CASSFGRTGGIGQPQHF
TGTGCCAGCAGTTTTGGACGGACAGGGGGCATTGGGCAGCCCCAGCATTTT
>NA|TRBV7-9|TRBJ2-3|NA
CASSLEGGAFTDTQYF
TGTGCCAGCAGCTTAGAGGGCGGGGCCTTCACAGATACGCAGTATTTT
>TRBD2|TRBV29-1|TRBJ2-7|many
CSVEVASGSYEQYF
TGCAGCGTTGAAGTGGCTAGCGGGAGCTACGAGCAGTACTTC
>NA|TRBV19|TRBJ1-5|NA
CASRTTWRGGQPQHF
TGTGCCAGTAGGACCACCTGGAGGGGGGGACAGCCCCAGCATTTT
>TRBD1|TRBV10-3|TRBJ2-7|few
CAIRRTGQPYEQYF
TGTGCCATCAGAAGGACAGGGCAGCCCTACGAGCAGTACTTC
>NA|TRBV28|TRBJ1-4|NA
CASSPYPGGEKLFF
TGTGCCAGCAGCCCCTATCCGGGGGGTGAAAAACTGTTTTTT
>TRBD1|TRBV5-1|TRBJ2-7|NA
CASSPGQSSYEQYF
TGCGCCAGCAGCCCGGGACAGAGCTCCTACGAGCAGTACTTC
>NA|TRBV30|TRBJ1-3|NA
CALEQGTGNTIYF
TGTGCCCTCGAACAGGGTACGGGAAACACCATATATTTT
>NA|TRBV5-1|TRBJ2-7|NA
CASSTDRYEQYF
TGCGCCAGCAGCACCGACAGATACGAGCAGTACTTC
>TRBD1|TRBV7-8|TRBJ1-5|NA
CASSSGQGRSQPQHF
TGTGCCAGCAGCTCGGGACAGGGGAGGAGTCAGCCCCAGCATTTT
>NA|TRBV28|TRBJ1-1|NA
CASSLLLFRDAFF
TGTGCCAGCAGTTTATTACTTTTCAGGGATGCTTTCTTT
>NA|TRBV5-4|TRBJ2-1|NA
CASSPGVSYNEQFF
TGTGCCAGCAGCCCGGGGGTGTCCTACAATGAGCAGTTCTTC
>NA|TRBV29-1|TRBJ2-7|once
CSVEVAAYEQYF
TGCAGCGTTGAAGTGGCGGCCTACGAGCAGTACTTC
>NA|TRBV9|TRBJ1-1|NA
CASSVGPTNTEAFF
TGTGCCAGCAGCGTAGGTCCAACAAACACTGAAGCTTTCTTT
>NA|TRBV7-8|TRBJ2-7|NA
CASSSQGFGEQYF
TGTGCCAGCAGCTCGCAGGGTTTTGGGGAGCAGTACTTC
>TRBD1|TRBV19|TRBJ2-1|NA
CASSPGTGRGWEQFF
TGTGCCAGTAGCCCCGGGACAGGGAGGGGATGGGAGCAGTTCTTC
>NA|TRBV3-1/TRBV3-2|TRBJ2-1|once
CASSQDPGTISYNEQFF
TGTGCCAGCAGCCAAGATCCGGGGACAATCTCCTACAATGAGCAGTTCTTC
>TRBD1|TRBV12-3/TRBV12-4|TRBJ2-4|few
CASSAGGGDIQYF
TGTGCCAGCAGTGCAGGGGGCGGGGACATTCAGTACTTC
>NA|TRBV6-5|TRBJ1-1|NA
CATQAYPNTEAFF
TGTGCCACCCAGGCGTATCCGAACACTGAAGCTTTCTTT
>TRBD2|TRBV7-8|TRBJ2-2|NA
CASIPRGVTGELFF
TGTGCCAGCATCCCCCGGGGGGTCACCGGGGAGCTGTTTTTT
>NA|TRBV18|TRBJ1-5|NA
CASSPSLGQGYQPQHF
TGTGCCAGCTCACCATCGCTCGGGCAGGGGTATCAGCCCCAGCATTTT
>NA|TRBV7-9|TRBJ2-5|few
CASSFGAGSETQYF
TGTGCCAGCAGCTTTGGGGCCGGGTCGGAGACCCAGTACTTC
>NA|TRBV21-1|TRBJ1-3|NA
CASSPSCSCSGNTIYF
TGTGCCAGCAGCCCAAGTTGTAGCTGCTCTGGAAACACCATATATTTT
>NA|TRBV12-3/TRBV12-4|TRBJ2-7|NA
CASSFTAKQYF
TGTGCCAGCAGTTTTACAGCAAAGCAGTACTTC
>NA|TRBV3-1/TRBV3-2|TRBJ2-7|few
CASSQGRSYEQYF
TGTGCCAGCAGCCAAGGTCGCTCCTACGAGCAGTACTTC
>NA|TRBV20-1|TRBJ1-5|NA
CSASPPGGEGVPQHF
TGCAGTGCTAGTCCCCCTGGGGGGGAAGGTGTCCCCCAGCATTTT